The 17 T cell receptor beta chains below all came from one sample that was sequenced in a study of blood T cell repertoires in COVID-19. The repertoire was sequenced with immunoSEQ multiplex PCR; TCRdb's copy has only in-frame clones and lacks some. This table has some 200,000 clones, 85% to 90% appearing once. The specimen was peripheral blood. All receptors come from a man at least 80 years old with acute or convalescent COVID-19.

CDR3 in amino acids: CASTTTGANTEAFF. For the CDR3, the DNA is TGTGCCAGCACCACTACAGGGGCGAACACTGAAGCTTTCTTT. The chain uses TRBV27 and TRBJ1-1, with TRBD1 matching over 7 bases. Germline assignment: CDR1 MNHEY and CDR2 SMNVEV (reference sequence). The CDR3 covers 14 residues. J gave up 1 base and V 7 bases, and 6 bases lay outside the gene matches.

This chain uses TRBV14 with TRBJ2-2; possibly TRBD2 for D (7 bases). V dropped 7 bases and J dropped 4 bases, with 10 bases sitting between them. The germline gives CDR1 SGHDN, CDR2 FVKESK. The CDR3 sequence is 13 residues long. The CDR3 here is CASTRGATGELFF. In nucleotides, the CDR3 is TGTGCCAGCACCCGGGGGGCCACCGGGGAGCTGTTTTTT.

The chain couples TRBV6-6 to TRBJ2-7, with TRBD1 matching over 9 bases. V lost 6 bases, J lost 3 bases, and 3 bases stayed unmatched. Germline V CDR1 and CDR2: MNHNY, SVGAGI (reference sequence). The CDR3 totals 13 residues. The CDR3 reads CASSRTGDYEQYV. In DNA form, the CDR3 reads TGTGCCAGCAGCCGGACAGGGGACTACGAGCAGTACGTC.

This chain uses TRBV5-1 with TRBJ2-5; maybe TRBD2 (6 bases). V was clipped by 0 bases and J by 5 bases, with 17 bases between them. Germline V CDR1 and CDR2: SGHRS, YFSETQ. The CDR3 covers 16 residues. CDR3 nucleotides: TGCGCCAGCAGCTTGGGCCAGGGAGGTAGTAGGGAGACCCAGTACTTC. Amino acids: CASSLGQGGSRETQYF.

V gene TRBV2 combines with J gene TRBJ1-1; no firm D call. Between the trimmed V and J ends, which lost 2 bases and 1 base, there was a span of 11 bases. The CDR3 spans 15 residues. Germline V CDR1 and CDR2: SNHLY, FYNNEI. The CDR3: CASSESSRQNTEAFF. The CDR3 coding sequence is TGTGCCAGCAGTGAATCAAGCAGGCAGAACACTGAAGCTTTCTTT.

This chain links TRBV10-3 with TRBJ1-4, with D perhaps matching TRBD1 (6 bases). V lost 6 bases and J 8 bases, leaving 16 bases between the germline ends. The CDR3 totals 14 residues. Looked up from germline, CDR1 is ENHRY and CDR2 is SYGVKD. CDR3: CAIRQGPADEKLFF. Here the CDR3 DNA reads TGTGCCATCAGACAGGGTCCGGCGGACGAAAAACTGTTTTTT.

CDR3 amino acids: CASSATPLWPGGNTIYF. CDR3 in DNA: TGTGCCAGCTCCGCAACCCCCCTCTGGCCGGGAGGAAACACCATATATTTT. The rearrangement joins TRBV7-2 to TRBJ1-3, with D uncertain. Trimming removed 8 bases from V and 4 bases from J, with 24 bases in between. CDR1 and CDR2 from the germline V gene are SGHTA and FQGNSA. The CDR3 consists of 17 residues.

The rearrangement uses TRBV29-1 and TRBJ1-2; D is perhaps TRBD1 (6 bases). The CDR3 is 13 residues long. The V end lost 6 bases, the J end lost 0 bases, and 11 bases lay between the germline ends. The V gene's germline CDR1 is SQVTM and CDR2 ANQGSEA. The CDR3 loop reads CSVRDNSNYGYTF. CDR3 DNA: TGCAGCGTCCGGGACAACTCTAACTATGGCTACACCTTC. Variable domain in full (rest from reference TRBV29-1 and TRBJ1-2): SAVISQKPSRDICQRGTSLTIQCQVDSQVTMMFWYRQQPGQSLTLIATANQGSEATYESGFVIDKFPISRPNLTFSTLTVSNMSPEDSSIYLCSVRDNSNYGYTFGSGTRLTVV.

V is TRBV11-2 and J is TRBJ2-3; D gene unclear. V lost 5 bases and J 2 bases, leaving 11 bases between the germline ends. In germline, CDR1 is SGHAT, CDR2 FQNNGV. CDR3 length: 14 residues. The CDR3, as DNA: TGTGCCAGCAGCAAGCGATCCTTCACAGATACGCAGTATTTT. It codes for CASSKRSFTDTQYF. The full variable domain, completed using reference TRBV11-2 and TRBJ2-3, is EAGVAQSPRYKIIEKRQSVAFWCNPISGHATLYWYQQILGQGPKLLIQFQNNGVVDDSQLPKDRFSAERLKGVDSTLKIQPAKLEDSAVYLCASSKRSFTDTQYFGPGTRLTVL.

The chain combines TRBV6-5 with TRBJ2-3; TRBD2 aligns across 7 bases. The CDR3 length is 13 residues. Per germline, CDR1 MNHEY and CDR2 SVGAGI. The CDR3 DNA sequence: TGTAAGTTGTTGCGGGAGCTCACAGATACGCAGTATTTT. Protein product: CKLLRELTDTQYF.

The chain recombines TRBV5-1 with TRBJ1-1, with unresolved D. V was trimmed by 6 bases and J by 4 bases, leaving 13 bases between them. Per germline, CDR1 SGHRS and CDR2 YFSETQ. This CDR3 contains 13 residues. CDR3: CASTTTAGTEAFF. For the CDR3, the DNA is TGCGCCAGCACCACCACAGCAGGCACTGAAGCTTTCTTT.

The chain joins TRBV9 to TRBJ2-5; 8 bases agree with TRBD1. V was pared by 4 bases and J by 5 bases, with 13 bases of the junction left unmatched. CDR1 and CDR2 (germline): SGDLS, YYNGEE. The CDR3 totals 16 residues. The CDR3 DNA sequence: TGTGCCAGCAGCCCCCGGGACAGGCGGGGCCTGGAGACCCAGTACTTC. Translating gives CASSPRDRRGLETQYF.

The genes are TRBV10-1 and TRBJ2-1; D is unresolved. The CDR3 consists of 11 residues. Per the germline V gene, CDR1 is WNHNN and CDR2 is SYGVQD (reference sequence). Trimming pared 6 bases from V and 3 bases from J, leaving 3 bases between. The CDR3 reads CASRSYNEQFF. CDR3 DNA sequence: TGCGCCAGCAGGAGCTACAATGAGCAGTTCTTC.

This chain connects TRBV7-9 to TRBJ2-7; a possible D gene is TRBD2 (7 bases). This CDR3 is 13 amino acids long. Trimming removed 1 base from V and 7 bases from J, with 11 bases in between. CDR1 and CDR2 from the germline V gene are SEHNR and FQNEAQ (reference sequence). The CDR3, as DNA: TGTGCCAGCAGCTTAGGGACAGCGGGAGAGCAGTACGTC. It encodes CASSLGTAGEQYV.

The genes are TRBV9 and TRBJ2-6; 7 bases line up with TRBD1. The CDR3 sequence is 16 residues long. V lost 3 bases and J lost 0; bases outside the gene matches: 3. Germline CDR1 reads SGDLS; CDR2 reads YYNGEE. DNA of the CDR3: TGTGCCAGCAGCGAACACAGGGGCTCTGGGGCCAACGTCCTGACTTTC. Protein: CASSEHRGSGANVLTF.

V is TRBV20-1 and J is TRBJ2-1; 10 nucleotides align to TRBD2. CDR1 and CDR2 (germline): DFQATT, SNEGSKA (reference sequence). Trimming at V came to 3 bases and at J to 5 bases, leaving 10 bases not matched to a gene. This CDR3 has 16 residues. The CDR3 reads CSASPGTSGRDNEQFF. Here the CDR3 DNA reads TGCAGTGCTAGTCCCGGGACGAGCGGGAGGGACAATGAGCAGTTCTTC.

This rearrangement joins TRBV6-2 or TRBV6-3 to TRBJ2-3, with 15 bases matching TRBD2. CDR1 and CDR2 (germline): MNHEY, SVGEGT. The CDR3 consists of 18 residues. The J segment lost 5 bases and the V segment lost 2 bases, leaving 8 bases of the junction unmatched. In DNA form, the CDR3 reads TGTGCCAGCAGTTACCAGAAGGGACTAGCGGGAGGCCTAGATACGCAGTATTTT. It specifies CASSYQKGLAGGLDTQYF.